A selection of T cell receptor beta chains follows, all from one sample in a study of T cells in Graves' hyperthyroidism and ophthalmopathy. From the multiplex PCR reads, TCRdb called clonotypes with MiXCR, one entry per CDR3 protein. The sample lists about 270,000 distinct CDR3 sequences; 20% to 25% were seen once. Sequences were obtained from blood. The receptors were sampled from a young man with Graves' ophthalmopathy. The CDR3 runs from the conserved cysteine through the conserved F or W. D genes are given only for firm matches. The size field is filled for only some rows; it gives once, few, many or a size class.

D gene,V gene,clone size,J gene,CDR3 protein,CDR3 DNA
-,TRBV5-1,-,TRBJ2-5,CASRKGRGQETQYF,TGCGCCAGCAGAAAGGGACGGGGACAAGAGACCCAGTACTTC
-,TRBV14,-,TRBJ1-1,CASSQLGGRPEAFF,TGTGCCAGCAGCCAACTAGGGGGACGGCCCGAAGCTTTCTTT
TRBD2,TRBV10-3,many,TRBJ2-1,CAISKREGSYNEQFF,TGTGCCATCAGTAAGCGGGAGGGCTCCTACAATGAGCAGTTCTTC
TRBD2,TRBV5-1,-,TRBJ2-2,CASSLAAASGSYGGELFF,TGCGCCAGCAGCTTGGCAGCGGCTAGCGGGAGTTATGGCGGGGAGCTGTTTTTT
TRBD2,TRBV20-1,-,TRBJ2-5,CSAREGLASQETQYF,TGCAGTGCTAGAGAGGGACTAGCGAGCCAAGAGACCCAGTACTTC
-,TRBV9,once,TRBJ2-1,CASGYGVAEQFF,TGTGCCAGCGGTTATGGGGTAGCGGAGCAGTTCTTC
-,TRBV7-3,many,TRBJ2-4,CASSLMGDGDIQYF,TGTGCCAGCAGCTTAATGGGGGATGGAGACATTCAGTACTTC
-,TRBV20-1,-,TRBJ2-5,CSASWSRGQETQYF,TGCAGTGCTAGCTGGTCAAGGGGACAAGAGACCCAGTACTTC
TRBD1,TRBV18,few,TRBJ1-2,CASSPGQGVNYGYTF,TGTGCCAGCTCACCCGGACAGGGAGTAAACTATGGCTACACCTTC
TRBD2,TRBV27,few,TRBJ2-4,CATAVAGALPTIQYF,TGTGCCACCGCGGTGGCGGGAGCCCTGCCAACCATTCAGTACTTC
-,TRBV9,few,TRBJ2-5,CASSVVQGGSETQYF,TGTGCCAGCAGCGTAGTCCAGGGAGGTTCGGAGACCCAGTACTTC
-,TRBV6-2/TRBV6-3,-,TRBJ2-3,CASSYGGPSTDTQYF,TGTGCCAGCAGTTACGGAGGCCCGAGCACAGATACGCAGTATTTT
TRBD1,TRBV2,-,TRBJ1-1,CASIKEQGALNTEAFF,TGTGCCAGCATTAAGGAACAGGGGGCACTGAACACTGAAGCTTTCTTT
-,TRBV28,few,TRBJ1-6,CASMSAASSYNSPLHF,TGTGCCAGCATGTCAGCCGCGAGCTCCTATAATTCACCCCTCCACTTT
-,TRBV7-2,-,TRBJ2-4,CASSEPENIQYF,TGTGCCAGCAGCGAACCCGAAAACATTCAGTACTTC
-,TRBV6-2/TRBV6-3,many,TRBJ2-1,CASSPRTGLAYNEQFF,TGTGCCAGCAGTCCCAGGACTGGGCTGGCCTACAATGAGCAGTTCTTC
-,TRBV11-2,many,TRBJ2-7,CASSPRDPGQYF,TGTGCCAGCAGCCCCCGGGACCCAGGGCAGTACTTC
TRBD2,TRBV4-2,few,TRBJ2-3,CASSQDLSSGRAVRTDTQYF,TGTGCCAGCAGCCAAGACCTTTCTAGCGGGAGGGCCGTTAGGACAGATACGCAGTATTTT
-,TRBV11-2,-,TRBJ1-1,CASRGGTLNTEAFF,TGTGCCAGCAGGGGGGGGACCTTGAACACTGAAGCTTTCTTT
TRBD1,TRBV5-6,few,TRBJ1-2,CASSPGGIAQNYGYTF,TGTGCCAGCAGCCCAGGGGGCATAGCGCAAAACTATGGCTACACCTTC
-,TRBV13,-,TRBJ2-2,CASSLGGKNPGYTGELFF,TGTGCCAGCAGCTTAGGCGGGAAGAACCCGGGGTACACCGGGGAGCTGTTTTTT
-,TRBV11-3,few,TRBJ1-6,CASSFRPNSPLHF,TGTGCCAGCAGCTTTCGGCCCAATTCACCCCTCCACTTT
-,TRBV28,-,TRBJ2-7,CASSGGPANSYEQYF,TGTGCCAGCAGTGGGGGACCTGCTAACTCCTACGAGCAGTACTTC
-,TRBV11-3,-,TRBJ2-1,CASSLKVYGAEGPNNEQFF,TGTGCCAGCAGCTTAAAGGTTTACGGAGCAGAGGGGCCGAACAATGAGCAGTTCTTC
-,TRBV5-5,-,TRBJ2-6,CASSLQVSGANVLTF,TGTGCCAGCAGCTTACAGGTCTCTGGGGCCAACGTCCTGACTTTC
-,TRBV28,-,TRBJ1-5,CASSFGDWNQPQHF,TGTGCCAGCAGTTTTGGAGATTGGAATCAGCCCCAGCATTTT
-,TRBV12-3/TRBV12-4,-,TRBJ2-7,CASSKDTPYEQYF,TGTGCCAGCAGTAAAGACACCCCCTACGAGCAGTACTTC
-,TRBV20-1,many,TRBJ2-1,CSARDPVVNWGEQFF,TGCAGTGCTAGAGATCCGGTCGTAAACTGGGGTGAGCAGTTCTTC
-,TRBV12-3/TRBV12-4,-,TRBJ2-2,CASSPRGVYGTGELFF,TGTGCCAGCAGTCCCCGGGGAGTGTATGGTACCGGGGAGCTGTTTTTT
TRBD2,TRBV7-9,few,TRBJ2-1,CASSWGLAGSGRDEQFF,TGTGCCAGCAGCTGGGGACTAGCGGGGTCCGGCCGGGATGAGCAGTTCTTC
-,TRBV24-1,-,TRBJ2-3,CATSDPTTRTDTQYF,TGTGCCACCAGTGATCCAACGACACGCACAGATACGCAGTATTTT
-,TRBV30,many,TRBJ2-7,CAWSVVVHEQYF,TGTGCCTGGAGTGTCGTGGTCCACGAGCAGTACTTC
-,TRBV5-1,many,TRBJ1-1,CASSFGEANTEAFF,TGCGCCAGCAGCTTCGGCGAGGCGAACACTGAAGCTTTCTTT
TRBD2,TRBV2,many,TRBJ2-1,CASSDGGRALYNEQFF,TGTGCCAGCAGTGATGGCGGGAGGGCCCTCTACAATGAGCAGTTCTTC
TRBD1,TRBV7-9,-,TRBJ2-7,CASSPLNRGTYEQYF,TGTGCCAGCAGCCCCCTCAACAGGGGTACGTACGAGCAGTACTTC
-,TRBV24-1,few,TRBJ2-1,CATMTGNEQFF,TGTGCCACCATGACCGGCAATGAGCAGTTCTTC
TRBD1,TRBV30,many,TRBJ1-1,CAWRETGRTEAFF,TGTGCCTGGAGGGAGACAGGGAGGACTGAAGCTTTCTTT
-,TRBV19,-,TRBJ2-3,CASSIGQGLFTDTQYF,TGTGCCAGTAGTATAGGGCAGGGACTGTTCACAGATACGCAGTATTTT
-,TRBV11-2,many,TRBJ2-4,CASSLYPQNIQYF,TGTGCCAGCAGCTTATACCCCCAAAACATTCAGTACTTC
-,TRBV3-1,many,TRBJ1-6,CASSQVGQGNSPLHF,TGTGCCAGCAGCCAAGTGGGTCAGGGCAATTCACCCCTCCACTTT
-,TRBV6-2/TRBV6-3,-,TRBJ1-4,CASSYGFGGNEKLFF,TGTGCCAGCAGTTACGGATTCGGAGGGAATGAAAAACTGTTTTTT
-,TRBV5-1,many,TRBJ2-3,CASSLEPGWGGTDTQYF,TGCGCCAGCAGCTTGGAGCCAGGGTGGGGCGGCACAGATACGCAGTATTTT
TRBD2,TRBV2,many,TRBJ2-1,CASSRGTSDYNEQFF,TGTGCCAGCAGTCGCGGGACTAGCGATTACAATGAGCAGTTCTTC
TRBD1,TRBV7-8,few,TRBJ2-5,CASSSGQKETQYF,TGTGCCAGCAGCTCGGGACAGAAGGAGACCCAGTACTTC
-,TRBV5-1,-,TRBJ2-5,CASSEGTVQETQYF,TGCGCCAGCAGCGAGGGGACGGTTCAAGAGACCCAGTACTTC
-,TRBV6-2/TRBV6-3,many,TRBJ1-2,CATQDYGYTF,TGTGCCACACAGGACTATGGCTACACCTTC
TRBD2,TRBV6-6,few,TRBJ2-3,CASSYGGGRDTQYF,TGTGCCAGCAGTTACGGGGGAGGGCGAGATACGCAGTATTTT
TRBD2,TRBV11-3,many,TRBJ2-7,CASSSLAGSYEQYF,TGTGCCAGCAGCTCGCTAGCGGGATCCTACGAGCAGTACTTC
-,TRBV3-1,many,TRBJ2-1,CASSQEWGTGDYNEQFF,TGTGCCAGCAGCCAAGAATGGGGTACCGGGGACTACAATGAGCAGTTCTTC
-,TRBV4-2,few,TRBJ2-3,CASDLNGQLTDTQYF,TGTGCCAGCGACCTAAATGGACAGCTCACAGATACGCAGTATTTT
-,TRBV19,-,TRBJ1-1,CASSIRREDTEAFF,TGTGCCAGTAGTATAAGAAGGGAGGACACTGAAGCTTTCTTT
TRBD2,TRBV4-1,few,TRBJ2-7,CASSAAGRERSYEQYF,TGCGCCAGCAGCGCCGCGGGGCGGGAGAGGTCCTACGAGCAGTACTTC
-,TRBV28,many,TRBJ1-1,CASSGIGWGGMNTEAFF,TGTGCCAGCAGTGGGATAGGATGGGGGGGGATGAACACTGAAGCTTTCTTT
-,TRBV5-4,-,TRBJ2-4,CASSTRAVGIQYF,TGTGCCAGCAGCACCAGGGCGGTGGGCATTCAGTACTTC
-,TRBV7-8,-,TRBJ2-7,CASSLVRGSLEQYF,TGTGCCAGCAGCTTAGTCCGGGGCTCATTGGAGCAGTACTTC
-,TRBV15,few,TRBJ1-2,CATSRDRAQGYGYTF,TGTGCCACCAGCAGAGATAGGGCCCAGGGGTATGGCTACACCTTC
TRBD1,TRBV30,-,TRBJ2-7,CAWGGGSRDRIIYEQYF,TGTGCCTGGGGAGGAGGTTCCCGGGACAGGATCATCTACGAGCAGTACTTC